The 17 T cell receptor beta chains given below trace back to one sample, sequenced in a study of blood T cell repertoires in COVID-19. Clones were read by immunoSEQ multiplex PCR, and TCRdb kept only the in-frame ones, dropping some. The table shows a few hundred thousand clones, with around three quarters occurring only once. Sequencing was carried out using peripheral blood. Source of these receptors: a woman aged 70-85 years with acute or convalescent COVID-19.

As concerns this clone: The sample contains more than one DNA sequence encoding this CDR3. The chain carries TRBV3-1 (or the pseudogene TRBV3-2) and TRBJ2-1; possible D gene TRBD1, 6 bases. The CDR3 totals 17 residues. The germline V gene has CDR1 LGHDT and CDR2 YNNKEL (reference sequence). V lost 1 base, J lost 1 base, and 14 bases lay in between. As DNA, the CDR3 is TGTGCCAGCAGCCAAGGGATTACAGGGTGGTCCTACAATGAGCAGTTCTTC. This translates into CASSQGITGWSYNEQFF.

The chain has TRBV5-1 and TRBJ2-5; D not resolved. Germline-derived CDR1 and CDR2 are SGHRS and YFSETQ. This CDR3 has 15 residues. The ends were cut back, 0 bases at V and 1 base at J, with 10 bases in the middle. Written as DNA, the CDR3 is TGCGCCAGCAGCTTGGGGCCGACAAGCCAAGAGACCCAGTACTTC. Translating gives CASSLGPTSQETQYF.

CDR3 sequence: CASSEERGTPYEQYF. The CDR3 bases are TGTGCCAGCAGTGAAGAAAGGGGTACCCCCTACGAGCAGTACTTC. The rearrangement joins TRBV6-1 to TRBJ2-7; a possible D gene is TRBD1 (5 bases). In germline, CDR1 is MNHNS, CDR2 SASEGT. The CDR3 extends over 15 amino acids. Trimming left V 1 base short and J 2 bases short, with 12 bases between.

With regard to this clone: One end of the junction is discordant with germline, which a read error may explain. The CDR3 DNA follows: TGTGCCAGCAGCCGATCAACAACTGTGAGGGGGCTCTCCTTT. Translated, it gives CASSRSTTVRGLSF. This chain connects TRBV3-1 (or the pseudogene TRBV3-2) to TRBJ2-3, with TRBD1 matching over 7 bases. The CDR3 totals 14 residues. CDR1 LGHDT and CDR2 YNNKEL come from the germline V gene (reference sequence).

The rearrangement joins TRBV11-2 to TRBJ1-3, with TRBD1 matching over 8 bases. Germline loops: CDR1 SGHAT, CDR2 FQNNGV. This CDR3 is 16 amino acids long. With V trimmed by 0 bases and J by 4 bases, 5 bases remained unmatched. As DNA, the CDR3 is TGTGCCAGCAGCTTAGACCACAGGGGGGGCGGAAACACCATATATTTT. It yields the protein CASSLDHRGGGNTIYF. Full variable domain (rest looked up from reference TRBV11-2 and TRBJ1-3): EAGVAQSPRYKIIEKRQSVAFWCNPISGHATLYWYQQILGQGPKLLIQFQNNGVVDDSQLPKDRFSAERLKGVDSTLKIQPAKLEDSAVYLCASSLDHRGGGNTIYFGEGSWLTVV.

In its sample, this clone was seen a few times. The chain uses TRBV7-8 and TRBJ2-2; D not resolved. The CDR3 totals 16 residues. Trimming took off 1 base at V and 1 base at J, with 10 bases between the two ends. The germline CDR1 and CDR2 sequences are SGHVS and FQNEAQ. In DNA, the CDR3 is TGTGCCAGCAGCTTAGGAGCTACCCTGAACACCGGGGAGCTGTTTTTT. Translating it yields CASSLGATLNTGELFF.

The rearrangement links TRBV6-4 to TRBJ2-7; possible D gene TRBD1, 6 bases. Between the trimmed V and J ends, which lost 11 bases and 3 bases, there was a span of 26 bases. The CDR3 runs to 16 residues. CDR1 and CDR2 from the germline V gene are MRHNA and SNTAGT. CDR3 residues: CAASEGWTVDVYEQYV. The CDR3 DNA sequence: TGTGCCGCATCCGAGGGTTGGACAGTGGATGTCTACGAGCAGTACGTC.

The chain carries TRBV19 and TRBJ1-6; D uncertain. Trimming removed 7 bases from V and 10 bases from J, with 11 bases in between. The CDR3 runs to 12 residues. Germline V gene data show CDR1 as LNHDA and CDR2 as SQIVND (reference sequence). CDR3 sequence reads: CASTVPGSPLHF. The CDR3 coding sequence is TGTGCCAGTACCGTACCGGGATCACCCCTCCACTTT.

This clone was seen a few times. The V gene is TRBV5-1, the J gene TRBJ2-3; no definite D call. Trimming cost V 0 bases and J 4 bases, with 12 bases left between them. Germline V gene sequence: CDR1 SGHRS, CDR2 YFSETQ. The CDR3 runs to 15 residues. Here the CDR3 DNA reads TGCGCCAGCAGCTTGGGGCAGTCCCTCTCAGATACGCAGTATTTT. Translating it yields CASSLGQSLSDTQYF.

The V gene is TRBV7-7, the J gene TRBJ2-1, with TRBD1 identical over 7 bases. CDR1 SSHAT and CDR2 FNYEAQ come from the germline V gene (reference sequence). Germline trimming cut 5 bases from V and 0 bases from J; bases unmatched to any gene: 4. The CDR3 has 15 amino acids. The CDR3 DNA reads as TGTGCCAGCAGCACAGGGGCGAGCTCCTACAATGAGCAGTTCTTC. Translating it yields CASSTGASSYNEQFF.

V is TRBV7-8 and J is TRBJ2-4; TRBD2 aligns across 9 bases. V dropped 5 bases and J dropped 0; count of bases not matched to a gene: 5. Germline V gene sequence: CDR1 SGHVS, CDR2 FQNEAQ. This CDR3 has 16 residues. The CDR3 loop reads CASSTRTSAAKNIQYF. The CDR3 bases are TGTGCCAGCAGCACGAGGACTAGCGCAGCCAAAAACATTCAGTACTTC. The complete variable domain, with remaining parts taken from reference TRBV7-8 and TRBJ2-4, reads GAGVSQSPRYKVAKRGQDVALRCDPISGHVSLFWYQQALGQGPEFLTYFQNEAQLDKSGLPSDRFFAERPEGSVSTLKIQRTQQEDSAVYLCASSTRTSAAKNIQYFGAGTRLSVL.

The V and J genes are TRBV5-5 and TRBJ1-4; 7 bases agree with TRBD1. Trimming removed 4 bases from V and 0 bases from J; junction bases left unmatched: 6. Germline-derived CDR1 and CDR2 are SGHKS and YYEKEE (reference sequence). The CDR3 has 16 amino acids. For the CDR3, the DNA is TGTGCCAGCAGCCCCCGACAGGGAACAACTAATGAAAAACTGTTTTTT. Its protein is CASSPRQGTTNEKLFF.

The chain is built from TRBV2 and TRBJ2-3, with no clear D. The CDR3 loop spans 13 amino acids. V dropped 6 bases and J dropped 1 base, with 8 bases sitting between them. Germline assignment: CDR1 SNHLY and CDR2 FYNNEI. The CDR3 DNA sequence: TGTGCCAGCAGCCACCCGGGCACAGATACGCAGTATTTT. Translated, it gives CASSHPGTDTQYF. Complete variable domain (other parts from reference TRBV2 and TRBJ2-3): EPEVTQTPSHQVTQMGQEVILRCVPISNHLYFYWYRQILGQKVEFLVSFYNNEISEKSEIFDDQFSVERPDGSNFTLKIRSTKLEDSAMYFCASSHPGTDTQYFGPGTRLTVL.

V usage is TRBV11-3 and J usage is TRBJ2-2, with D possibly matching TRBD2 (5 bases). The CDR3 has 14 amino acids. Trimming shortened V by 3 bases and J by 5 bases, and 10 bases separated the two germline ends. CDR1 is SGHNT, CDR2 YENEEA, per germline. CDR3 region: CASSFYGDTGELFF. As DNA, the CDR3 is TGTGCCAGCAGCTTTTACGGGGATACCGGGGAGCTGTTTTTT.

The J gene is TRBJ2-7, the V gene TRBV11-2; a weak D match, TRBD1 (6 bases). The CDR3 consists of 12 residues. Trimming removed 5 bases from V and 7 bases from J, with 12 bases in between. Germline loops: CDR1 SGHAT, CDR2 FQNNGV. CDR3 in amino acids: CASSPNRAEQYF. The CDR3 DNA is TGTGCCAGCAGCCCCAACAGGGCGGAGCAGTACTTC.

This chain joins TRBV9 and TRBJ1-6; D gene ambiguous. Germline V gene data show CDR1 as SGDLS and CDR2 as YYNGEE. This CDR3 contains 13 residues. Deletions cut 2 bases from V and 11 bases from J, with 11 bases between. The CDR3 region has the DNA TGTGCCAGCAGCGTTGGCGGGTCTCCACCCCTCCACTTT. Amino acids: CASSVGGSPPLHF.

The J gene is TRBJ1-5, the V gene TRBV6-2 or TRBV6-3; D perhaps matches TRBD1 (6 bases). This CDR3 spans 15 amino acids. Germline values: CDR1 MNHEY, CDR2 SVGEGT. V lost 4 bases to trimming and J lost 5 bases, with 15 bases between them. The chain's CDR3 is CASSSSTGIHQPQHF. The CDR3 DNA reads as TGTGCCAGCAGTTCCTCAACAGGGATCCATCAGCCCCAGCATTTT.